What follows are 5 T cell receptor beta chains derived from one specimen sequenced in a study of a mutant IDH1 vaccine in newly diagnosed glioma. These TCRs' antigens remain unknown. Noted time point: week 11, during vaccination. Topical imiquimod was applied with each vaccine dose, which held 300 ug of mutant IDH1 20-mer peptide. Sequencing was performed with immunoSEQ multiplex PCR; in TCRdb, only in-frame clones are kept and a portion is missing. Among roughly 120,000 clones, approximately 87% were seen once, and the ten largest hold around 0.61%. The starting material was PBMCs, obtained from a glioma patient whose treatment included an IDH1 peptide vaccine. The receptors originated from a woman aged 50 to 60 with glioma.

V gene TRBV7-8 combines with J gene TRBJ1-3; 9 nucleotides agree with TRBD1. V lost 5 bases, J lost 3 bases, and 5 bases stayed unmatched. The germline V gene encodes CDR1 SGHVS and CDR2 FQNEAQ. CDR3 length: 15 residues. This CDR3 is CASSPRTGDGNTIYF. In DNA form, the CDR3 reads TGTGCCAGCAGCCCAAGGACAGGGGATGGAAACACCATATATTTT.

The chain couples TRBV9 to TRBJ2-2, with 9 bases matching TRBD2. Germline V gene data show CDR1 as SGDLS and CDR2 as YYNGEE. The CDR3 runs 19 residues. V was pared by 1 base and J by 1 base, with 11 bases of the junction left unmatched. The CDR3 here is CASSVTVAGDRRNTGELFF. In nucleotides, the CDR3 is TGTGCCAGCAGCGTAACGGTAGCGGGAGATCGGCGGAACACCGGGGAGCTGTTTTTT.

V usage is TRBV12-5 and J usage is TRBJ2-1, with TRBD2 matching 8 bases. This CDR3 is built from 16 residues. V lost 0 bases, J lost 5 bases, and 6 bases stayed unmatched. Germline lookup yields CDR1 LGHNT and CDR2 FRNRAP. The CDR3 spells CASGLVIAGRNNEQFF. Written as DNA, the CDR3 is TGTGCTAGTGGTTTGGTAATAGCGGGACGTAACAATGAGCAGTTCTTC.

This clone has only one observation. This chain joins TRBV7-3 and TRBJ2-1, with 8 bases aligning to TRBD2. There are 16 residues in the CDR3. The J segment lost 6 bases and the V segment lost 3 bases, leaving 10 bases of the junction unmatched. The germline gives CDR1 SGHTA, CDR2 FQGTGA. CDR3 in DNA: TGTGCCAGCAGCTTGGACCCAGCGGGAGTCTCCAATGAGCAGTTCTTC. It translates to CASSLDPAGVSNEQFF.

The chain recombines TRBV6-7 with TRBJ2-5, with D unclear. TRBV6-7 qualifies as an ORF whose function is uncertain. The CDR3 spans 14 residues. The V end lost 0 bases, the J end lost 3 bases, and 8 bases lay between the germline ends. The CDR3 region is CASSYSRKKETQYF. CDR3 DNA: TGTGCCAGCAGTTACTCTCGGAAAAAAGAGACCCAGTACTTC.